This T cell receptor (beta chain) comes out of a study of blood T cell repertoires in COVID-19. The overall study: Sample material is recorded as cDNA or gDNA derived from T cells, B-cell-depleted T cells, or PBMCs.

As handled by the study authors: From reference gene primer amplification, estimates of nucleated cell counts were derived. The assay was immunoSEQ multiplex PCR, and TCRdb's table has in-frame clones only and misses some. That table furnishes V, J and clone size, whereas the DNA furnished D and trimming. The sample includes about 230,000 clones, under 90% of them seen just once. V was pared by 6 bases and J by 1 base, with 3 bases of the junction left unmatched. There are 15 residues in the CDR3. The germline V gene encodes CDR1 SNHLY and CDR2 FYNNEI. Sample: peripheral blood. The source is a man aged 45-65 years with COVID-19, enrolled during active disease. The chain recombines TRBV2 with TRBJ2-3; 11 bases fit TRBD2. CDR3 in DNA: TGTGCCAGCAGGGTGGGACTAGCGGGCACAGATACGCAGTATTTT. It translates to CASRVGLAGTDTQYF.